Presented here are 10 T cell receptor beta chains from one specimen sequenced in a study of response to subunit inactivated influenza vaccine (dated by TCRdb to between 2017 and 2018). Libraries were prepared through RT-PCR. Instrument used: Illumina HiSeq 2500. The public reads were reprocessed in TCRdb via fastp at Q25 and MiXCR, keeping in-frame beta chains. Under each unique CDR3 protein, matching rows form one entry showing the most common genes and DNA. This sample holds about 580,000 distinct CDR3 sequences; approximately 15% were observed only once. Around 10% of the sample comes from the top ten. The specimen was PBMCs from blood, collected about 13 days after vaccination. Receptors were obtained from a man aged 50 to 59 who received an inactivated influenza vaccine. Donor details come from another sample of the same person, matched by shared clones.

This chain connects TRBV7-8 to TRBJ1-4, with D possibly matching TRBD1 (5 bases). Germline-derived CDR1 and CDR2 are SGHVS and FQNEAQ. V was pared by 2 bases and J by 8 bases, with 15 bases between. The CDR3 has 15 residues. This CDR3 is CASSLSSRVREKLFF. The CDR3 nucleotides are TGTGCCAGCAGCTTATCGTCCAGGGTTCGCGAAAAACTGTTTTTT.

The chain links TRBV14 to TRBJ2-1, with TRBD2 matching 11 bases. CDR1 and CDR2 (germline): SGHDN, FVKESK. V dropped 8 bases and J dropped 6; count of bases not matched to a gene: 6. The length of the CDR3 is 14 residues. The CDR3 coding sequence is TGTGCCAGCCGACTAGCGGGACGCAGCAATGAGCAGTTCTTC. Encoded protein: CASRLAGRSNEQFF.

The chain joins TRBV6-1 to TRBJ1-1, with TRBD1 matching 10 bases. The V segment lost 2 bases and the J segment 6 bases; nucleotides outside the gene matches: 3. CDR3 size: 14 residues. Germline V gene sequence: CDR1 MNHNS, CDR2 SASEGT. For the CDR3, the DNA is TGTGCCAGCAGTGAAACCGGGACAGGGGCTGAAGCTTTCTTT. Translated, it gives CASSETGTGAEAFF.

This clonotype was seen a handful of times. The chain links TRBV24-1 to TRBJ2-1; TRBD2 matches 13 bases. CDR1 is KGHDR and CDR2 is SFDVKD in the germline V gene. J gave up 2 bases and V 3 bases, and 3 bases lay outside the gene matches. The CDR3 covers 17 residues. The CDR3 loop is CATSDDGLAGAYNEQFF. CDR3 coding DNA: TGTGCCACCAGTGATGACGGACTAGCGGGAGCCTACAATGAGCAGTTCTTC.

This clonotype was detected only a few times. The genes are TRBV20-1 and TRBJ1-5; D ambiguous. The CDR3 has 15 residues. Germline V gene lookup returns CDR1 DFQATT and CDR2 SNEGSKA (reference sequence). V lost 5 bases, J lost 0 bases, and 14 bases lay in between. CDR3 loop: CSALTSYHSNQPQHF. Here the CDR3 DNA reads TGCAGTGCTCTCACGTCCTACCATAGCAATCAGCCCCAGCATTTT.

This clonotype was picked up a small number of times. The CDR3 DNA reads as TGTGCCAGCAGCTTAAATCAGGGGTCGAGAACTGAAGCTTTCTTT. As protein: CASSLNQGSRTEAFF. The rearrangement joins TRBV11-2 to TRBJ1-1; tentative D call: TRBD1 (6 bases). The CDR3 totals 15 residues. Germline-derived CDR1 and CDR2 are SGHAT and FQNNGV. Between the trimmed V and J ends, which lost 2 bases and 5 bases, there was a span of 15 bases.

The rearrangement joins TRBV21-1 to TRBJ2-7; TRBD2 was called by the table and not checked on the DNA. TRBV21-1 is shown as a pseudogene. The CDR3 extends over 15 amino acids. CDR3 loop: CASSSPPGRVYEQYF. In DNA, the CDR3 is TGTGCCAGCAGCTCACCCCCCGGGAGGGTTTACGAGCAGTACTTC.

In this sample, this clonotype turned up a few times. The rearrangement joins TRBV29-1 to TRBJ1-1; D uncertain. V lost 3 bases, J lost 0 bases, and 5 bases lay in between. Germline V gene lookup returns CDR1 SQVTM and CDR2 ANQGSEA. CDR3 length: 12 residues. The CDR3 spells CSVDGLNTEAFF. DNA for the CDR3: TGCAGCGTTGACGGGTTGAACACTGAAGCTTTCTTT.

The chain combines TRBV7-2 with TRBJ2-2, with D perhaps matching TRBD2 (6 bases). Trimming pared 4 bases from V and 3 bases from J, leaving 12 bases between. This CDR3 contains 15 residues. Germline V gene data show CDR1 as SGHTA and CDR2 as FQGNSA. The CDR3 sequence is CASSWDSVDTGELFF. CDR3 sequence (DNA): TGTGCCAGCAGCTGGGACTCCGTGGACACCGGGGAGCTGTTTTTT. Using reference TRBV7-2 and TRBJ2-2 for the parts outside the CDR3, the full variable domain is GAGVSQSPSNKVTEKGKDVELRCDPISGHTALYWYRQSLGQGLEFLIYFQGNSAPDKSGLPSDRFSAERTGGSVSTLTIQRTQQEDSAVYLCASSWDSVDTGELFFGEGSRLTVL.

This clonotype was seen more than once but under ten times. V gene TRBV5-5 combines with J gene TRBJ1-6, with a tentative D call TRBD1 (5 bases). Trimming pared 0 bases from V and 2 bases from J, leaving 6 bases between. Germline V gene data show CDR1 as SGHKS and CDR2 as YYEKEE (reference sequence). The length of the CDR3 is 15 residues. CDR3 in amino acids: CASSLDRTYNSPLHF. In DNA form, the CDR3 reads TGTGCCAGCAGCTTGGACAGGACCTATAATTCACCCCTCCACTTT.